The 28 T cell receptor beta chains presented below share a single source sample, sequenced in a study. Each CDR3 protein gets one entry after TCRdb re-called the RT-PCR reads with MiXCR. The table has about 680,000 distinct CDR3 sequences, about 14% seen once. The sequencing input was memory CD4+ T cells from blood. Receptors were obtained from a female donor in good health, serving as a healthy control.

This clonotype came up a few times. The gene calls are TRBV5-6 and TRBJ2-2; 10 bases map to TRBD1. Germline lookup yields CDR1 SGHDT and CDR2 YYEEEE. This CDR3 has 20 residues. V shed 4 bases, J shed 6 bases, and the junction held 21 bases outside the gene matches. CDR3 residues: CASSISPGQGSWWEAGELFF. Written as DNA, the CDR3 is TGTGCCAGCAGCATCTCGCCGGGACAGGGGTCGTGGTGGGAGGCCGGGGAGCTGTTTTTT.

The CDR3 sequence: CASSQAAPGLAGGREQFF. Here the CDR3 DNA reads TGCGCCAGCAGCCAAGCAGCCCCGGGACTAGCGGGAGGGCGGGAGCAGTTCTTC. This chain connects TRBV4-3 to TRBJ2-1, with 16 bases lining up with TRBD2. Germline assignment: CDR1 LGHNA and CDR2 YSLEER. The CDR3 is made up of 18 amino acids. V lost 1 base to trimming and J lost 10 bases; unmatched junction nucleotides: 10.

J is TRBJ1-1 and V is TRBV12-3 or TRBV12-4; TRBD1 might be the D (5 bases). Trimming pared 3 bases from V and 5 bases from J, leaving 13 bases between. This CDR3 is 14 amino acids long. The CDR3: CASSFGGGVTEAFF. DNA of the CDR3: TGTGCCAGCAGTTTTGGGGGGGGAGTTACTGAAGCTTTCTTT.

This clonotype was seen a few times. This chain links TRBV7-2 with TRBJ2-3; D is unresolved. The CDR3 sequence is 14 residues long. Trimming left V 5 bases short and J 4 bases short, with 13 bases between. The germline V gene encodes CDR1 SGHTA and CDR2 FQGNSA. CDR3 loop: CASSASRMADTQYF. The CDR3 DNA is TGTGCCAGCAGCGCATCCCGGATGGCAGATACGCAGTATTTT.

This CDR3 is CASSPSRPDEQYF. CDR3 nucleotides: TGTGCCAGCAGCCCCTCGCGCCCTGATGAGCAGTACTTC. The V and J genes are TRBV7-9 and TRBJ2-7; D is unresolved. This CDR3 is 13 amino acids long. The germline V and J ends were trimmed by 5 bases and 7 bases, with 15 bases remaining between them. Germline V lookup: CDR1 SEHNR, CDR2 FQNEAQ (reference sequence).

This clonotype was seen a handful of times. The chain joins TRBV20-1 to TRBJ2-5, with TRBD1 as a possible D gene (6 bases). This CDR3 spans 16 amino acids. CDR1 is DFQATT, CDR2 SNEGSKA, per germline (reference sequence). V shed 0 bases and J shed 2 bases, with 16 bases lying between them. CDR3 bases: TGCAGTGCTAGAGATTGGGTTAGGACAGCTCAAGAGACCCAGTACTTC. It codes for CSARDWVRTAQETQYF.

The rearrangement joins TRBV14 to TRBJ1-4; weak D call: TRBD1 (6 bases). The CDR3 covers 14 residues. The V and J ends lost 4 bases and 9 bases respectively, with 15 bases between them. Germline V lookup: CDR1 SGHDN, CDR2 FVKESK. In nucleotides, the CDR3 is TGTGCCAGCAGCCCCATCCCCCAGGGGCAAAAACTGTTTTTT. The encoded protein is CASSPIPQGQKLFF.

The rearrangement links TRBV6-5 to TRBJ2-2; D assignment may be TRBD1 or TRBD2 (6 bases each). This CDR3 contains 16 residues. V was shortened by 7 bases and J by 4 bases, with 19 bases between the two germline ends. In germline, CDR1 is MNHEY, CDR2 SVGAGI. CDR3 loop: CASTQRGVRGTGELFF. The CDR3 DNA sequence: TGTGCCAGCACCCAAAGGGGGGTTAGAGGCACCGGGGAGCTGTTTTTT.

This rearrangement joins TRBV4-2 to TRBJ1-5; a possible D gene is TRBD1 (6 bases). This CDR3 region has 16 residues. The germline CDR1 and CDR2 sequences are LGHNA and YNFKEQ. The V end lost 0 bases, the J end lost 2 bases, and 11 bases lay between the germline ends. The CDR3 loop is CASSQEGGKGNQPQHF. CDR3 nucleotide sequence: TGTGCCAGCAGCCAAGAGGGGGGCAAGGGCAATCAGCCCCAGCATTTT.

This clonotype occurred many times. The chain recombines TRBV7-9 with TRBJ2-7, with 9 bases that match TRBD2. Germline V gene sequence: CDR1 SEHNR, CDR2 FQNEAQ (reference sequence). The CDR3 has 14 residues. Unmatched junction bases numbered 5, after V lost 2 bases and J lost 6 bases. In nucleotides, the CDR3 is TGTGCCAGCAGCTTAATGGGACTAGCCGCCGAGCAGTACTTC. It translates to CASSLMGLAAEQYF.

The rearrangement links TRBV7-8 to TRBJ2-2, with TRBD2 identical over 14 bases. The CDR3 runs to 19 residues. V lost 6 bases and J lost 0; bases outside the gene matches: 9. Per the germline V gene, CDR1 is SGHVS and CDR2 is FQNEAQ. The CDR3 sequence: CASRGSGTSGSSNTGELFF. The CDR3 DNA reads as TGTGCCAGCAGGGGGTCCGGGACTAGCGGGAGTTCGAACACCGGGGAGCTGTTTTTT. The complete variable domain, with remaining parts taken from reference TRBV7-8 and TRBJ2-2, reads GAGVSQSPRYKVAKRGQDVALRCDPISGHVSLFWYQQALGQGPEFLTYFQNEAQLDKSGLPSDRFFAERPEGSVSTLKIQRTQQEDSAVYLCASRGSGTSGSSNTGELFFGEGSRLTVL.

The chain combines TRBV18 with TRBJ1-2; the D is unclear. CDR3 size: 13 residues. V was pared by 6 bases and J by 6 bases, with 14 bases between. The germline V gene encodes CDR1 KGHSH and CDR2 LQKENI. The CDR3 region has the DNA TGTGCCAGCTCCTGGACCTCCCAGGATGGCTACACCTTC. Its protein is CASSWTSQDGYTF.

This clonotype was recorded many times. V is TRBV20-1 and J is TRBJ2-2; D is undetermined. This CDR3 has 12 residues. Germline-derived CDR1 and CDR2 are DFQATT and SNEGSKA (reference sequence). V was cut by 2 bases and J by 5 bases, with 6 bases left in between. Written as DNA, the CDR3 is TGCAGTGCTAGACAGTTTACCGGGGAGCTGTTTTTT. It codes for CSARQFTGELFF.

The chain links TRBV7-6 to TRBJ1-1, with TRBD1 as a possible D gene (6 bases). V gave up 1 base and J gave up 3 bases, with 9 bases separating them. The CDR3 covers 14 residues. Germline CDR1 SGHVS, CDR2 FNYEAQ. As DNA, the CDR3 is TGTGCCAGCAGCTTAGGGGGGCCGGACACTGAAGCTTTCTTT. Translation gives CASSLGGPDTEAFF.

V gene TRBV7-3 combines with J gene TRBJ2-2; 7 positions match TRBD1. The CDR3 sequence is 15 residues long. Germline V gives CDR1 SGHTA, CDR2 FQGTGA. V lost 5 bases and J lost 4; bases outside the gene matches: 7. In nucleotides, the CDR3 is TGTGCCAGCAGCCTCAATGACAGGGCCACCGGGGAGCTGTTTTTT. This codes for CASSLNDRATGELFF. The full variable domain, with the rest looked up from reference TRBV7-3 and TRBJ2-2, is GAGVSQTPSNKVTEKGKYVELRCDPISGHTALYWYRQSLGQGPEFLIYFQGTGAADDSGLPNDRFFAVRPEGSVSTLKIQRTERGDSAVYLCASSLNDRATGELFFGEGSRLTVL.

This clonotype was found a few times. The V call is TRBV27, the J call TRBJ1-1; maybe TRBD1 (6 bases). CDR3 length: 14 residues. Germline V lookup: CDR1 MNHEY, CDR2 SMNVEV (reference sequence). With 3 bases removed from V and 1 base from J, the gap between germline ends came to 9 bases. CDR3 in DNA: TGTGCCAGCAGTTTCGTACAGGGGAACACTGAAGCTTTCTTT. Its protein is CASSFVQGNTEAFF.

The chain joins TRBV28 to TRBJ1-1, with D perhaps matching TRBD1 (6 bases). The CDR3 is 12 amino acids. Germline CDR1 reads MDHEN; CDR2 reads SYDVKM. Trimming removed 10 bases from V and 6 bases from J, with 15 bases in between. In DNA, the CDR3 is TGTGCCACCACAGACAGGTTCGCTGAAGCTTTCTTT. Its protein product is CATTDRFAEAFF.

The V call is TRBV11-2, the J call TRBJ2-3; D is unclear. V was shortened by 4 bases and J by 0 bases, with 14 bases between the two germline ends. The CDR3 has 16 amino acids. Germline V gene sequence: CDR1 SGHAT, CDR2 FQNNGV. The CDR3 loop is CASSSLWAASTDTQYF. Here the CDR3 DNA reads TGTGCCAGCAGCTCCCTCTGGGCAGCCAGCACAGATACGCAGTATTTT.

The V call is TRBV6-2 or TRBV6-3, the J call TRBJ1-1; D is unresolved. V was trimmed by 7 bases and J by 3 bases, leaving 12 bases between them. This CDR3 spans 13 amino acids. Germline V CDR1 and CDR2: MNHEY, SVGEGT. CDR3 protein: CASNQRDHTEAFF. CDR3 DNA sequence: TGTGCCAGCAACCAACGGGATCACACTGAAGCTTTCTTT.

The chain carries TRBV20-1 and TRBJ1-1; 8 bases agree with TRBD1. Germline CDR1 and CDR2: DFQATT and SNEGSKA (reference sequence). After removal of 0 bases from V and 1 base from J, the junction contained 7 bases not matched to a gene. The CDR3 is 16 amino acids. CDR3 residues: CSARDVRGQGNTEAFF. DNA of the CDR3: TGCAGTGCTAGAGATGTTCGAGGACAGGGGAACACTGAAGCTTTCTTT.

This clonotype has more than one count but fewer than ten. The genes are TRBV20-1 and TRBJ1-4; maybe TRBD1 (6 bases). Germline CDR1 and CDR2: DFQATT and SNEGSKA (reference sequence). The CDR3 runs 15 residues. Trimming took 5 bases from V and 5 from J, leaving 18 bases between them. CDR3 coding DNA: TGCAGTGCTGCCCCAGCGGACAGTCAAAATGAAAAACTGTTTTTT. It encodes CSAAPADSQNEKLFF.

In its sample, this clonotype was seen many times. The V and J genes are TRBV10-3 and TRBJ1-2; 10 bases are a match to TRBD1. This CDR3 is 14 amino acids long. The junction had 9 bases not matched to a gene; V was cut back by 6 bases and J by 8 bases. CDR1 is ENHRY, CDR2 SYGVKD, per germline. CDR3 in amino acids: CAISPTTGGVGYTF. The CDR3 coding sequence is TGTGCCATCAGCCCTACGACAGGGGGCGTAGGCTACACCTTC.

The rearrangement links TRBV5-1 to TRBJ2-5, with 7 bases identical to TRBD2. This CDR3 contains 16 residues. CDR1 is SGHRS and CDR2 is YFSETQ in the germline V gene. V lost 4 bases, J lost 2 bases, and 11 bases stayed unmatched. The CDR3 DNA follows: TGCGCCAGCAGCCTCCTAGGGGCGGGAGCACAAGAGACCCAGTACTTC. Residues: CASSLLGAGAQETQYF.

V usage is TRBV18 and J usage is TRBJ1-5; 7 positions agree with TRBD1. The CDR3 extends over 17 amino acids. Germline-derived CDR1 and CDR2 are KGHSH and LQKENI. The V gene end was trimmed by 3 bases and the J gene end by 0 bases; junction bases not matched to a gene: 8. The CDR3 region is CASSPSGTAYSNQPQHF. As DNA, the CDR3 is TGTGCCAGCTCACCTTCCGGGACAGCCTATAGCAATCAGCCCCAGCATTTT.

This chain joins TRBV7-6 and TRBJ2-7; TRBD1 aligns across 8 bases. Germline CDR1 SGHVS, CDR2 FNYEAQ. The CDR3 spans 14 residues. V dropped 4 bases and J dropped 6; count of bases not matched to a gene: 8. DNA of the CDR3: TGTGCCAGCAGCTCCGGACAGGGCCCCTCCGAGCAGTACTTC. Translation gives CASSSGQGPSEQYF.

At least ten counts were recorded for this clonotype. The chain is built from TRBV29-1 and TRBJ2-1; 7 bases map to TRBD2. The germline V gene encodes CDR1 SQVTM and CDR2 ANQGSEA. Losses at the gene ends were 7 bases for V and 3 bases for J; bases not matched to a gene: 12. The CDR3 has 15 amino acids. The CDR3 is CSGEGAGDYYNEQFF. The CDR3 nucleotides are TGCAGCGGCGAGGGTGCGGGAGATTACTACAATGAGCAGTTCTTC.

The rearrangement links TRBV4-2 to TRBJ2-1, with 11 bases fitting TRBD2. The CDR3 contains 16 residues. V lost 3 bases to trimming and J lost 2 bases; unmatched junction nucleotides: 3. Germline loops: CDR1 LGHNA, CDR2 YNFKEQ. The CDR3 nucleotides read TGTGCCAGCAGCCAGGGGACTAGCGGAACCTACAATGAGCAGTTCTTC. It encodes CASSQGTSGTYNEQFF.

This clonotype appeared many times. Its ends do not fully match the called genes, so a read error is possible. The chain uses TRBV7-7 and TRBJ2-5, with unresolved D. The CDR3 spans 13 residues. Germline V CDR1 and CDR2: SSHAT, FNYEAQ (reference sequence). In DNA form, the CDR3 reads TGTGCTAGCAGCTTAGCTCTCCGGGAGACCCAGTACTTC. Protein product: CASSLALRETQYF.